The entry below gives a single T cell receptor beta chain sequence along with its context. What it recognizes is unknown. This sample stems from a study of T cell responses to AZD1222 COVID-19 vaccine. General observations from the study: Dominant CD4 TCR responses targeted spike regions 160-218 and 743-854.

This CDR3 is 12 amino acids long. Germline V gene sequence: CDR1 SGHRS, CDR2 YFSETQ. Trimming shortened V by 3 bases and J by 8 bases, and 11 bases separated the two germline ends. Sequencing used immunoSEQ multiplex PCR; TCRdb keeps in-frame clones, though not all of them. The data contain 55,000 to 85,000 clones, over 80% of them singletons. This TCR was sampled from an adult in good health. The rearrangement links TRBV5-1 to TRBJ1-1; D call uncertain. This specimen was peripheral blood, taken on day 0 of AZD1222 vaccination. The DNA of the CDR3 is TGCGCCAGCAGCTCCCGACCTCCCGAAGCTTTCTTT. Protein: CASSSRPPEAFF.